These 17 T cell receptor beta chains were all obtained from the same sample, sequenced in a study of control samples from healthy donors and cancer patients. Some clones are missing from TCRdb's copy, which holds only in-frame ones; the method was immunoSEQ multiplex PCR. The sample contains about 170,000 clones, about 93% of which appear only once. The sequenced material came from blood. These TCRs come from a woman in her fifties or sixties in good health.

This clone has only one observation. This chain links TRBV19 with TRBJ2-3; D may be TRBD1 (6 bases). This CDR3 contains 18 residues. The germline V gene has CDR1 LNHDA and CDR2 SQIVND (reference sequence). V lost 4 bases and J lost 0, with 20 bases in between. The CDR3 protein is CASSRKQGSRSSTDTQYF. Here the CDR3 DNA reads TGTGCCAGTAGTAGAAAACAGGGCTCCCGTTCTAGCACAGATACGCAGTATTTT.

This chain uses TRBV6-6 with TRBJ1-2; a weak D match, TRBD1 (5 bases). The CDR3 runs 13 residues. CDR1 MNHNY and CDR2 SVGAGI come from the germline V gene (reference sequence). Trimming stripped 4 bases from V and 8 bases from J, with 14 bases between. The CDR3 DNA follows: TGTGCCAGCAGTTGGGACCTTGTGGAGGGCTACACCTTC. This translates into CASSWDLVEGYTF.

This chain joins TRBV7-9 and TRBJ1-2; D might be TRBD1 (5 bases). V was clipped by 3 bases and J by 2 bases, with 10 bases between them. The germline V gene encodes CDR1 SEHNR and CDR2 FQNEAQ (reference sequence). CDR3 length equals 14 residues. CDR3 sequence (DNA): TGTGCCAGCAGCTTCCCAGGGATCAACTATGGCTACACCTTC. Translation gives CASSFPGINYGYTF.

In the case of this clone: One junction end does not reproduce the germline sequence, and a read error may be involved. V usage is TRBV5-6 and J usage is TRBJ1-1; D gene ambiguous. The CDR3 has 11 residues. The germline V gene encodes CDR1 SGHDT and CDR2 YYEEEE. CDR3 DNA: TGTGCCAGCAGCCACAACATTGAAGCTTTCTTT. Its protein is CASSHNIEAFF.

The rearrangement links TRBV14 to TRBJ1-2, with D possibly matching TRBD1 (5 bases). The germline gives CDR1 SGHDN, CDR2 FVKESK. This CDR3 has 15 amino acids. Trimming removed 4 bases from V and 4 bases from J, with 16 bases in between. The CDR3, as DNA: TGTGCCAGCAGCCCCTCCCCCCCAGGGCTCTATGGCTACACCTTC. Residues: CASSPSPPGLYGYTF.

V and J are TRBV6-1 and TRBJ1-1; tentatively, D is TRBD1 (5 bases). V lost 3 bases and J lost 11, with 22 bases in between. This CDR3 contains 15 residues. Germline V lookup: CDR1 MNHNS, CDR2 SASEGT. CDR3 protein: CASSDGRGTRIWAFF. The CDR3 DNA sequence: TGTGCCAGCAGTGACGGTCGCGGGACTCGCATCTGGGCTTTCTTT.

The chain joins TRBV3-1 (or the pseudogene TRBV3-2) to TRBJ1-5; D is perhaps TRBD1 (5 bases). CDR1 and CDR2 from the germline V gene are LGHDT and YNNKEL (reference sequence). The CDR3 has 15 residues. V lost 1 base and J 2 bases, leaving 9 bases between the germline ends. The CDR3 protein is CASSQVRVCNQPQHF. The CDR3 DNA is TGTGCCAGCAGCCAAGTCAGGGTCTGCAATCAGCCCCAGCATTTT.

CDR3 DNA: TGTGCCAGCAGTTCCAACGGCCAGGGGGCAGGAGAGACCCAGTACTTC. It encodes CASSSNGQGAGETQYF. The rearrangement links TRBV7-3 to TRBJ2-5; 8 positions agree with TRBD1. CDR1 is SGHTA and CDR2 is FQGTGA in the germline V gene. There are 16 residues in the CDR3. V was pared by 6 bases and J by 4 bases, with 13 bases of the junction left unmatched.

The chain recombines TRBV6-5 with TRBJ2-7; 8 bases are shared with TRBD1. CDR3 size: 16 residues. The J segment lost 0 bases and the V segment lost 1 base, leaving 5 bases of the junction unmatched. Germline CDR1 reads MNHEY; CDR2 reads SVGAGI. The CDR3 region is CASSYYRGAHSYEQYF. CDR3 DNA sequence: TGTGCCAGCAGTTACTACAGGGGGGCACACTCCTACGAGCAGTACTTC.

The chain recombines TRBV7-2 with TRBJ1-2; TRBD1 might be the D (6 bases). Trimming removed 2 bases from V and 2 bases from J, with 9 bases in between. The CDR3 runs to 14 residues. Per the germline V gene, CDR1 is SGHTA and CDR2 is FQGNSA. The CDR3 DNA follows: TGTGCCAGCAGCTTATCGGGGGGCAACTATGGCTACACCTTC. Translation gives CASSLSGGNYGYTF. The whole variable domain, filled in from reference TRBV7-2 and TRBJ1-2, reads GAGVSQSPSNKVTEKGKDVELRCDPISGHTALYWYRQSLGQGLEFLIYFQGNSAPDKSGLPSDRFSAERTGGSVSTLTIQRTQQEDSAVYLCASSLSGGNYGYTFGSGTRLTVV.

The gene calls are TRBV5-4 and TRBJ1-1; TRBD1 matches 9 bases. CDR3 length equals 19 residues. Germline-derived CDR1 and CDR2 are SGHNT and YYREEE (reference sequence). V shed 0 bases, J shed 1 base, and the junction held 13 bases outside the gene matches. CDR3 DNA: TGTGCCAGCAGCTTGGGGGGGCGGATGGACAGGGGCTCGAACACTGAAGCTTTCTTT. This translates into CASSLGGRMDRGSNTEAFF.

This rearrangement joins TRBV10-3 to TRBJ2-1; 7 bases align to TRBD2. Germline trimming cut 8 bases from V and 0 bases from J; bases unmatched to any gene: 1. The CDR3 loop spans 13 amino acids. Germline CDR1 reads ENHRY; CDR2 reads SYGVKD. DNA of the CDR3: TGTGCCATCCTAGCGGACTCCTACAATGAGCAGTTCTTC. Translation: CAILADSYNEQFF.

In this sample, this clone turned up once. The genes are TRBV5-8 and TRBJ2-3; no firm D call. Germline V gene lookup returns CDR1 SGHTS and CDR2 YDEGEE. The CDR3 has 16 residues. The ends were cut back, 4 bases at V and 3 bases at J, with 18 bases in the middle. The CDR3 DNA is TGTGCCAGCAGCGTAATGAACCCCCACACGACAGATACGCAGTATTTT. Translating it yields CASSVMNPHTTDTQYF.

The genes are TRBV9 and TRBJ2-3; tentatively, D is TRBD2 (7 bases). Per germline, CDR1 SGDLS and CDR2 YYNGEE. Trimming removed 3 bases at V and 2 bases at J, with 22 bases between. The CDR3 sequence is 18 residues long. The CDR3 DNA follows: TGTGCCAGCAGCGGGCGGATTTTGGACAGCGGGATCACAGATACGCAGTATTTT. It codes for CASSGRILDSGITDTQYF.

The rearrangement links TRBV27 to TRBJ2-5; TRBD2 matches at 7 bases. Germline V lookup: CDR1 MNHEY, CDR2 SMNVEV (reference sequence). After removal of 6 bases from V and 0 bases from J, the junction contained 1 base not matched to a gene. This CDR3 has 13 residues. The CDR3 bases are TGTGCCAGCAGCGGGGGGTACCAAGAGACCCAGTACTTC. This encodes CASSGGYQETQYF.

This clone was detected once. The chain is built from TRBV11-3 and TRBJ2-3; TRBD2 aligns across 10 bases. Germline values: CDR1 SGHNT, CDR2 YENEEA. Unmatched junction bases numbered 6, after V lost 1 base and J lost 5 bases. The CDR3 covers 16 residues. CDR3 sequence (DNA): TGTGCCAGCAGCTTAGGTGCAGCGGGGGGGCAAGATACGCAGTATTTT. It encodes CASSLGAAGGQDTQYF.

This clone appeared once. The chain has TRBV7-2 and TRBJ1-1, with unresolved D. CDR3 length: 15 amino acids. Trimming took 1 base from V and 0 from J, leaving 9 bases between them. The germline V gene encodes CDR1 SGHTA and CDR2 FQGNSA. The CDR3 DNA is TGTGCCAGCAGCTTAGAACCGGTCATGAACACTGAAGCTTTCTTT. This encodes CASSLEPVMNTEAFF.